This is a list of T cell receptor beta chains from one sample in a study of T cells in Graves' hyperthyroidism and ophthalmopathy. Each CDR3 protein gets one entry after TCRdb re-called the multiplex PCR reads with MiXCR. The table shows about half a million distinct CDR3 sequences, with more than 15% occurring only once. Sample: blood. These receptor sequences come from a woman aged 30 to 39 with Graves' ophthalmopathy. CDR3s include the opening cysteine and the closing phenylalanine or tryptophan. The D gene is left open where the match is weak. Size is stated for part of the rows, as once, few or many counts, or as a class when the clone is expanded.

clone_size d_call j_call v_call cdr3_nt cdr3_aa
many - TRBJ2-1 TRBV7-2 TGTGCCAGCAGCTACCTAACCGGGCAGTTCTTC CASSYLTGQFF
many - TRBJ2-2 TRBV2 TGTGCCAGCAGTGAAGCACAGGTTTATCAGGGCGGGGAGCTGTTTTTT CASSEAQVYQGGELFF
many - TRBJ1-2 TRBV28 TGTGCCAGCAGTCTTGGAGGTGTGGGCTACACCTTC CASSLGGVGYTF
- - TRBJ1-1 TRBV11-2 TGTGCCAGCAGCGCCCACACAGGGAAGGAGAACACTGAAGCTTTCTTT CASSAHTGKENTEAFF
- TRBD2 TRBJ2-5 TRBV7-6 TGTGCCAGCAGCTTAGAACTTTCGGGAGGGCTGTACCAAGAGACCCAGTACTTC CASSLELSGGLYQETQYF
- TRBD1 TRBJ2-7 TRBV28 TGTGCCAGCGGTATAAGTGTGACAGGGAGCGAGCAGTACTTC CASGISVTGSEQYF
- TRBD2 TRBJ2-1 TRBV2 TGTGCCAGCACACTAACTAGCGGGGGTTACAATGAGCAGTTCTTC CASTLTSGGYNEQFF
many TRBD2 TRBJ2-1 TRBV28 TGTGCCAGCAGTTCGGGACTAGCGGGAGTAAACGGCAATGAGCAGTTCTTC CASSSGLAGVNGNEQFF
few - TRBJ2-7 TRBV19 TGTGCCAGCAACCCTGGAACAGGGAGCTCCTACGAGCAGTACTTC CASNPGTGSSYEQYF
many TRBD2 TRBJ2-4 TRBV7-2 TGTGCCAGCAGCTTAGGGGGGGGGGGAGTAGCCAAAAACATTCAGTACTTC CASSLGGGGVAKNIQYF
once TRBD1 TRBJ2-7 TRBV20-1 TGCAGTGCTAGGGGACTCGGGACAGGGACCTGCGAGCAGTACTTC CSARGLGTGTCEQYF
many - TRBJ2-7 TRBV28 TGTGCCAGCATCTGGGGAGGGGGATCCTACGAGCAGTACTTC CASIWGGGSYEQYF
- TRBD1 TRBJ1-1 TRBV10-3 TGTGCCCTCAGCGAGGGGACAGGGGCGTTCACTGAAGCTTTCTTT CALSEGTGAFTEAFF
many TRBD2 TRBJ2-7 TRBV28 TGTGCCAGCAGTACTAGCGGTTACGAGCAGTACTTC CASSTSGYEQYF
many TRBD1 TRBJ1-1 TRBV7-2 TGTGCCAGCAGCATATTTCCGGGACAGCTAACTGAAGCTTTCTTT CASSIFPGQLTEAFF
- - TRBJ2-7 TRBV19 TGTGCCAGTAGTATTTTGGGATCAGAGACCTACGAGCAGTACTTC CASSILGSETYEQYF
once - TRBJ2-7 TRBV27 TGTGCCAGCAGCCTAACGGGACCCCCATCCGAGCAGTACTTC CASSLTGPPSEQYF
many TRBD1 TRBJ2-3 TRBV20-1 TGCAGTGCTCCTCGGGACAGAAGCACAGATACGCAGTATTTT CSAPRDRSTDTQYF
few TRBD2 TRBJ2-5 TRBV29-1 TGCAGCGGACAGACTAGCGGGACAACGAAGACCCAGTACTTC CSGQTSGTTKTQYF
many TRBD2 TRBJ2-5 TRBV6-2/TRBV6-3 TGTGCCAGCAGTCAACTAGCGGTCCAAGAGACCCAGTACTTC CASSQLAVQETQYF
- - TRBJ2-1 TRBV30 TGTGCCTGGAGTGTAGGGTTAGACAATGAGCAGTTCTTC CAWSVGLDNEQFF
many TRBD1 TRBJ2-1 TRBV5-1 TGCGCCAGCAGCTTGGGAGTCGGCGGACAGGCCAATGAGCAGTTCTTC CASSLGVGGQANEQFF
few - TRBJ2-1 TRBV30 TGTGCCTGGAGTACAAAGGGGGGTCTGAATGAGCAGTTCTTC CAWSTKGGLNEQFF
few - TRBJ2-7 TRBV20-1 TGCAGTGCTAGAGATTACGGCGGGGCGTACGAGCAGTACTTC CSARDYGGAYEQYF
few TRBD2 TRBJ2-5 TRBV4-2 TGTGCCAGCAGCCAAGAGGCTAGCGGGCCTCAAGAGACCCAGTACTTC CASSQEASGPQETQYF
many TRBD2 TRBJ2-5 TRBV5-6 TGTGCCAGCAGTCTTAGCGGGAGGGGAGAGACCCAGTACTTC CASSLSGRGETQYF
many - TRBJ1-2 TRBV13 TGTGCCAGCAGTTTAGGAGGGGCCGATGGCTACACCTTC CASSLGGADGYTF
many - TRBJ1-3 TRBV29-1 TGCAGCGCCGATACAGGGACCTCTGGAAACACCATATATTTT CSADTGTSGNTIYF
many TRBD1 TRBJ2-1 TRBV27 TGTGCCAGCAACGACCGGGACAGCTCCTACAATGAGCAGTTCTTC CASNDRDSSYNEQFF
many - TRBJ1-1 TRBV6-1 TGTGCCAGCGGGGGCTGGGGGGTTGTGACTGAAGCTTTCTTT CASGGWGVVTEAFF
few - TRBJ2-7 TRBV9 TGTGCCAGCAGCGCGGGACCCGCTACCTACGAGCAGTACTTC CASSAGPATYEQYF
- TRBD1 TRBJ1-1 TRBV10-2 TGCGCCAGCAGCTTCGACAGGGGCGGCACTGAAGCTTTCTTT CASSFDRGGTEAFF
- - TRBJ1-2 TRBV11-2 TGTGCCAGCAGCCCCCAAAGCTATGGCTACACCTTC CASSPQSYGYTF
once TRBD2 TRBJ2-1 TRBV5-1 TGCGCCAGCAGCTTGGACCTAGCTAGCGGGAGGGGTGTTGAGCAGTTCTTC CASSLDLASGRGVEQFF
few TRBD2 TRBJ2-1 TRBV14 TGTGCCAGCAGCCAAGAGGGATTACTAGCGGACAATGAGCAGTTCTTC CASSQEGLLADNEQFF
many - TRBJ1-2 TRBV29-1 TGCAGCGTTGACCTATCCGGGGGGTCGAGGAATGGCTACACCTTC CSVDLSGGSRNGYTF
- - TRBJ1-6 TRBV6-1 TGTGCCAGCAGTTTGGACAGAACTAGGGAAAATTCACCCCTCCACTTT CASSLDRTRENSPLHF
- - TRBJ2-7 TRBV9 TGTGCCAGCAGCACGCGCACGGACGCAGAAGTGGACGAGCAGTACTTC CASSTRTDAEVDEQYF